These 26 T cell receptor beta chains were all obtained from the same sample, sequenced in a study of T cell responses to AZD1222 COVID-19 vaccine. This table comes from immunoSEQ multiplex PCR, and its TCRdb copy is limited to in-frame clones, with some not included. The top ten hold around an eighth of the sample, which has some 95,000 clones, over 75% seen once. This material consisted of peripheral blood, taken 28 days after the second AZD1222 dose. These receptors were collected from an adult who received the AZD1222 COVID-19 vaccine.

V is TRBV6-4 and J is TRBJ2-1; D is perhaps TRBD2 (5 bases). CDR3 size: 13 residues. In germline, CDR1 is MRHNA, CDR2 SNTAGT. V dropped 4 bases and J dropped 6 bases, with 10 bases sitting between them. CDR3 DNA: TGTGCCAGCAGTGGGCCTGAGGGCAATGAGCAGTTCTTC. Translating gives CASSGPEGNEQFF.

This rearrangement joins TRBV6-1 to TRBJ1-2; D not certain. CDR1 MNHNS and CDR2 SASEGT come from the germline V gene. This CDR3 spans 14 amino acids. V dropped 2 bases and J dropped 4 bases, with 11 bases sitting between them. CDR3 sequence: CASSEMGSSYGYTF. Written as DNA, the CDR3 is TGTGCCAGCAGTGAAATGGGGTCTAGCTATGGCTACACCTTC.

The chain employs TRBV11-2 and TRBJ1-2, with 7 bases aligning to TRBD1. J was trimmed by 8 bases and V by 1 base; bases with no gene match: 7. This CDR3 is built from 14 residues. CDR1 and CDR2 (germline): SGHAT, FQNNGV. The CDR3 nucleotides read TGTGCCAGCAGCTTAGGGGACAGCGGCTGGGGCTACACCTTC. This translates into CASSLGDSGWGYTF. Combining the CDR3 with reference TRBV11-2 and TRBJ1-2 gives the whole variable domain EAGVAQSPRYKIIEKRQSVAFWCNPISGHATLYWYQQILGQGPKLLIQFQNNGVVDDSQLPKDRFSAERLKGVDSTLKIQPAKLEDSAVYLCASSLGDSGWGYTFGSGTRLTVV.

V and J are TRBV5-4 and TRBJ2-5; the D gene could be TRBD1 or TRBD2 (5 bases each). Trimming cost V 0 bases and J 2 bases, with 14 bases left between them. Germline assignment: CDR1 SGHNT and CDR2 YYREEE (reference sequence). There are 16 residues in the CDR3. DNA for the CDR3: TGTGCCAGCAGCTTGGCCGGGACGCCCATTCAAGAGACCCAGTACTTC. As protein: CASSLAGTPIQETQYF.

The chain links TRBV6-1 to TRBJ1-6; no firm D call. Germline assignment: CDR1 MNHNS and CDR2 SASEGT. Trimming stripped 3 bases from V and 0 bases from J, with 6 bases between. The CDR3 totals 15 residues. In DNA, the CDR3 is TGTGCCAGCAGTGACAGGAGCTCCTATAATTCACCCCTCCACTTT. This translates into CASSDRSSYNSPLHF.

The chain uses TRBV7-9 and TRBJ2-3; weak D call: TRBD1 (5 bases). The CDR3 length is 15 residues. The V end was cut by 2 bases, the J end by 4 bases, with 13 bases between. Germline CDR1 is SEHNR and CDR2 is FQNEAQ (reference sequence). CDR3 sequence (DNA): TGTGCCAGCAGCTTACTAGGGGCTGGGGCAGATACGCAGTATTTT. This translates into CASSLLGAGADTQYF.

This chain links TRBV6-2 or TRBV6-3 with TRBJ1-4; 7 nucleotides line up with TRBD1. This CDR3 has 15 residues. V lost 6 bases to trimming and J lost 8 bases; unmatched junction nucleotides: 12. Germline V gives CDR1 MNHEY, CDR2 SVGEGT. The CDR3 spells CASSSTGQSLEKLFF. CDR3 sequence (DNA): TGTGCCAGCAGCAGCACGGGACAGTCGCTAGAAAAACTGTTTTTT.

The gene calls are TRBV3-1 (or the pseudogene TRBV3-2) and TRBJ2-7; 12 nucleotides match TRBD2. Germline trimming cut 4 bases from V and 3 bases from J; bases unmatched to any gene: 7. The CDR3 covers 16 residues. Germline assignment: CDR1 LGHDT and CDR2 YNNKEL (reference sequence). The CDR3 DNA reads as TGTGCCAGCAGCCCGGATTCTAGCGGGAGGGTCTACGAGCAGTACTTC. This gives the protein CASSPDSSGRVYEQYF.

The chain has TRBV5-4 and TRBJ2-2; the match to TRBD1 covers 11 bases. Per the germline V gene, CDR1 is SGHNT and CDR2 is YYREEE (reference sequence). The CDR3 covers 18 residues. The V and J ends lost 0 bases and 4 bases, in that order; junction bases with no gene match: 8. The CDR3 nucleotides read TGTGCCAGCAGCTTGGCCTTGGGTGGGACAGGGGGCACCGGGGAGCTGTTTTTT. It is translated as CASSLALGGTGGTGELFF.

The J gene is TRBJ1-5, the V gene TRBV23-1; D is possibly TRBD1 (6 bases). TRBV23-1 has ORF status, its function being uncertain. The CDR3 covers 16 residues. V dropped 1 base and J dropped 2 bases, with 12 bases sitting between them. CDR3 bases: TGCGCCAGCAGTCAATTTGGGGGGCGCGGCAATCAGCCCCAGCATTTT. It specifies CASSQFGGRGNQPQHF.

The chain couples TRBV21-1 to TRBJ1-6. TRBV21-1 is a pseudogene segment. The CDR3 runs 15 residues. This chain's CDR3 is CASSPEGRKNSPLHF. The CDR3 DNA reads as TGTGCCAGCAGCCCCGAAGGACGGAAGAATTCACCCCTCCACTTT.

The CDR3 DNA follows: TGTGCCAGCAGCGTAGGTCCAGCGAGCGATACGCAGTATTTT. Encoded protein: CASSVGPASDTQYF. The chain joins TRBV9 to TRBJ2-3; the D is unclear. The CDR3 extends over 14 amino acids. CDR1 and CDR2 from the germline V gene are SGDLS and YYNGEE. V dropped 0 bases and J dropped 6 bases, with 11 bases sitting between them.

In DNA, the CDR3 is TGTGCCAGCAGCTTAGAAGGCTGGGTTGTTACTGAAGCTTTCTTT. It is translated as CASSLEGWVVTEAFF. The chain uses TRBV7-9 and TRBJ1-1, with D uncertain. Germline-derived CDR1 and CDR2 are SEHNR and FQNEAQ (reference sequence). Trimming stripped 1 base from V and 5 bases from J, with 14 bases between. CDR3 length equals 15 residues.

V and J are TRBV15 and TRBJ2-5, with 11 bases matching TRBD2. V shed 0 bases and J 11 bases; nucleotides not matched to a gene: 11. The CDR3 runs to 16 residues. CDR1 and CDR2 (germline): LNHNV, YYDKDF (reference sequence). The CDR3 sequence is CATSREIRLAGQRQYF. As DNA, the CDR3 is TGTGCCACCAGCAGAGAAATCAGACTAGCGGGACAAAGGCAGTACTTC. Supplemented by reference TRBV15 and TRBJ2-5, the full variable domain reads DAMVIQNPRYQVTQFGKPVTLSCSQTLNHNVMYWYQQKSSQAPKLLFHYYDKDFNNEADTPDNFQSRRPNTSFCFLDIRSPGLGDTAMYLCATSREIRLAGQRQYFGPGTRLLVL.

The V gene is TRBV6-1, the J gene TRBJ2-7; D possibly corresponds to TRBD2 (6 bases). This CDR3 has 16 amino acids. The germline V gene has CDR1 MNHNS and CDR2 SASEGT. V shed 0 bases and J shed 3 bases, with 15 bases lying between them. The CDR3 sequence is CASSEAGTGASYEQYF. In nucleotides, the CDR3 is TGTGCCAGCAGTGAAGCTGGTACGGGAGCGAGCTACGAGCAGTACTTC.

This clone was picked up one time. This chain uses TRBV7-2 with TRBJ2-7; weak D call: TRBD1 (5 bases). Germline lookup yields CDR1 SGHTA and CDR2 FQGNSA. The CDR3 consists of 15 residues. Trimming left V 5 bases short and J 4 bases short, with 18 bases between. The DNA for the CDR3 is TGTGCCAGCAGCCTAGGGGCTGAGAACGGTTACGAGCAGTACTTC. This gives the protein CASSLGAENGYEQYF.

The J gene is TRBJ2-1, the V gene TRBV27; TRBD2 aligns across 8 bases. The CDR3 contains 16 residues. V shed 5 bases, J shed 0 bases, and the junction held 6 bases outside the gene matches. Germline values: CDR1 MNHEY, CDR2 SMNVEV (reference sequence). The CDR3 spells CASSPRTSLSYNEQFF. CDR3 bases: TGTGCCAGCAGTCCTCGGACTAGCCTCTCCTACAATGAGCAGTTCTTC.

The CDR3 region has the DNA TGTGCCAGCACCTCCGGGGATACTGAAGCTTTCTTT. This translates into CASTSGDTEAFF. The chain recombines TRBV28 with TRBJ1-1; D is undetermined. V was trimmed by 7 bases and J by 5 bases, leaving 11 bases between them. CDR1 and CDR2 (germline): MDHEN, SYDVKM. CDR3 size: 12 residues.

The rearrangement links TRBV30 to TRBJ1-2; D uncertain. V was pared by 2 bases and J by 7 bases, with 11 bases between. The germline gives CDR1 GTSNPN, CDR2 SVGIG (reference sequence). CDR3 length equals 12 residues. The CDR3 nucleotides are TGTGCCTGGAGTAACCCGGCGGGTGGCTACACCTTC. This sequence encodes CAWSNPAGGYTF.

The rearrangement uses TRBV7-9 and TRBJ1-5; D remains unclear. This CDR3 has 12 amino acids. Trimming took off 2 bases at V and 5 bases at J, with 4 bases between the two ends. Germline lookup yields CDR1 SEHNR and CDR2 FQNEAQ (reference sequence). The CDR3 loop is CASSLLDQPQHF. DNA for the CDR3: TGTGCCAGCAGCTTACTGGATCAGCCCCAGCATTTT.

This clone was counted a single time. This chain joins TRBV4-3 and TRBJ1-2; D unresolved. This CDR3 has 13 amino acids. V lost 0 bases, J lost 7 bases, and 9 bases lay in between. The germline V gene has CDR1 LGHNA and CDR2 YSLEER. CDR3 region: CASSQELGAGYTF. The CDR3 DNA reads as TGCGCCAGCAGCCAAGAACTGGGAGCTGGCTACACCTTC.

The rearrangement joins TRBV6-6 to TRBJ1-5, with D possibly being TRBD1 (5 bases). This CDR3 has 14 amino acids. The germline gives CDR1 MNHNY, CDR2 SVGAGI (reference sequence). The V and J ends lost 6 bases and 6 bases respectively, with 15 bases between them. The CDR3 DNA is TGTGCCAGCAGCCTGACAGCGATGGGTCAGCCCCAGCATTTT. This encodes CASSLTAMGQPQHF.

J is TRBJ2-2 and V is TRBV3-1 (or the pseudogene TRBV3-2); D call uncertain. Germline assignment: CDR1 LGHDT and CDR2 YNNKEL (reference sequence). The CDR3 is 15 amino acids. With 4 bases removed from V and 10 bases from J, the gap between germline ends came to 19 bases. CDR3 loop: CASSPASDAHAELFF. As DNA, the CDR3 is TGTGCCAGCAGCCCGGCCTCAGACGCGCACGCGGAGCTGTTTTTT.

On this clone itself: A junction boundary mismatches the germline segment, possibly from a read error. The CDR3 loop is CASSTPTEQTNF. In DNA, the CDR3 is TGTGCCAGCAGCACCCCGACAGAACAGACGAACTTC. This sequence joins TRBV5-6 and TRBJ2-5; D may be TRBD1 (5 bases). Germline loops: CDR1 SGHDT, CDR2 YYEEEE. This CDR3 has 12 residues.

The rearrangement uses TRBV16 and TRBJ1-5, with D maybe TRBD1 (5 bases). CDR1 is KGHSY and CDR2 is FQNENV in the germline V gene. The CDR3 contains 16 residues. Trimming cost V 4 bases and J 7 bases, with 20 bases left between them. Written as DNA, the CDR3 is TGTGCCAGCAGCCCCTCCGGGGACCTTACAAACCAGCCCCAGCATTTT. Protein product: CASSPSGDLTNQPQHF.

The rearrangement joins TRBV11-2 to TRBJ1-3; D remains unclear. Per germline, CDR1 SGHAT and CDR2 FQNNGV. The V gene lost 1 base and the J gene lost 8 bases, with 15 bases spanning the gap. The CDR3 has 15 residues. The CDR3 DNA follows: TGTGCCAGCAGCTTAGCATCAGGTTCTGCGGACACCATATATTTT. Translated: CASSLASGSADTIYF.